These 5 T cell receptor beta chains were all obtained from the same sample, sequenced in a study of cytomegalovirus exposure and HLA in healthy donors. PCR amplification relied on 60 Vbeta primers (plus 13 Jbeta primers). The protocol was immunoSEQ multiplex PCR, while the TCRdb copy is restricted to in-frame clones and leaves out a portion. This table holds 150,000 to 200,000 clones, roughly 73% found once. The sample taken for sequencing was PBMCs. These receptors came from a female donor in good health and CMV-seronegative.

The table lists this clone with a few counts. The chain carries TRBV7-9 and TRBJ1-1; D might be TRBD1 (5 bases). V lost 4 bases and J 7 bases, leaving 7 bases between the germline ends. The CDR3 is made up of 11 amino acids. CDR1 SEHNR and CDR2 FQNEAQ come from the germline V gene (reference sequence). The CDR3 spells CASSWGDEAFF. CDR3 bases: TGTGCCAGCAGCTGGGGGGATGAAGCTTTCTTT. Together with reference TRBV7-9 and TRBJ1-1, the CDR3 gives the full variable domain: DTGVSQNPRHKITKRGQNVTFRCDPISEHNRLYWYRQTLGQGPEFLTYFQNEAQLEKSRLLSDRFSAERPKGSFSTLEIQRTEQGDSAMYLCASSWGDEAFFGQGTRLTVV.

The V call is TRBV6-4, the J call TRBJ2-3; 9 positions match TRBD2. V gave up 6 bases and J gave up 2 bases; unmatched junction bases: 6. Germline values: CDR1 MRHNA, CDR2 SNTAGT. CDR3 length equals 15 residues. CDR3 in amino acids: CASRSGTSITDTQYF. CDR3 nucleotides: TGTGCCAGCAGATCCGGGACTAGCATCACAGATACGCAGTATTTT.

This chain connects TRBV19 to TRBJ1-5; D is perhaps TRBD1 (6 bases). V lost 0 bases and J 3 bases, leaving 15 bases between the germline ends. The CDR3 is made up of 17 amino acids. The germline V gene has CDR1 LNHDA and CDR2 SQIVND (reference sequence). CDR3 bases: TGTGCCAGTAGTATAGACAAGGGGACATCATACAATCAGCCCCAGCATTTT. As protein: CASSIDKGTSYNQPQHF.

The chain combines TRBV7-9 with TRBJ2-1, with TRBD2 matching over 7 bases. Losses at the gene ends were 3 bases for V and 0 bases for J; bases not matched to a gene: 5. Germline CDR1 SEHNR, CDR2 FQNEAQ (reference sequence). CDR3 length equals 16 residues. The CDR3 sequence: CASSFLAENSYNEQFF. CDR3 nucleotide sequence: TGTGCCAGCAGCTTCCTAGCGGAGAACTCCTACAATGAGCAGTTCTTC.

The J gene is TRBJ1-4, the V gene TRBV19; the match to TRBD1 covers 8 bases. CDR1 and CDR2 (germline): LNHDA, SQIVND (reference sequence). The CDR3 loop spans 15 amino acids. The V gene end was trimmed by 5 bases and the J gene end by 3 bases; junction bases not matched to a gene: 5. The CDR3 reads CASSGGQGPNEKLFF. Written as DNA, the CDR3 is TGTGCCAGTAGTGGCGGACAGGGACCTAATGAAAAACTGTTTTTT.